Sequencing of this T cell receptor beta chain was carried out in a study of T-cell memory formation after mild COVID-19. The study's findings and limits: That cross-reactive memory joined was suggested by some responding clones appearing in pre-infection memory.

This clonotype was picked up a small number of times. Its matching antigen is unknown. Germline CDR1 MNHEY, CDR2 SVGEGT. This CDR3 spans 14 amino acids. The V gene end was trimmed by 8 bases and the J gene end by 1 base; junction bases not matched to a gene: 5. The TCR alpha and TCR beta cDNA libraries, bearing sample barcodes and UMIs, were generated by 5'RACE using constant-segment primers. TCRdb independently ran MiXCR on the 5' RACE reads; one entry per CDR3 protein. The sample yields around 470,000 distinct CDR3 sequences, 20% seen once. The rearrangement uses TRBV6-2 or TRBV6-3 and TRBJ2-1; 7 positions agree with TRBD2. The receptor was isolated from an adult woman who had mild COVID-19 (a few samples of this study predate the infection). Cell type and time point are not known. The specimen sequenced was PBMCs or a T cell subset sorted from them (not recorded which). CDR3 DNA: TGTGCCAGCTCCAGCGGGGCTTCCTACAATGAGCAGTTCTTC. Its translation is CASSSGASYNEQFF.